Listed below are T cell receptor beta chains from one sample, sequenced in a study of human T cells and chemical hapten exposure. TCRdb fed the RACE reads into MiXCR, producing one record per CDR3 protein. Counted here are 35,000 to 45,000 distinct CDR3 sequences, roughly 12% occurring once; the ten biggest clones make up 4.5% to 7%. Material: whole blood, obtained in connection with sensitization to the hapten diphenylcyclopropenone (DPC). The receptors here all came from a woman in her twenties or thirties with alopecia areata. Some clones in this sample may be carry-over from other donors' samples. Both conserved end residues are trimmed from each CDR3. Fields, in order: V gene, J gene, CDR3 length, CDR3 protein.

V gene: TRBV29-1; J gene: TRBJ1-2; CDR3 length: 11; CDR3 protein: SVEGVGWYGYT
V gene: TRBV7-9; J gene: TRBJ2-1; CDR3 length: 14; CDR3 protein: ASSLEEGLAGNEQF
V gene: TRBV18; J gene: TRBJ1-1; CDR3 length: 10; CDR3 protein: ASLGVNTEAF
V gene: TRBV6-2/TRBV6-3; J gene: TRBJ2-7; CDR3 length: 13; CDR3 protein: ASSYSRLADYEQY
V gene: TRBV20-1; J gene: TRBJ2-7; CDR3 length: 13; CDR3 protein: SARDRASGSDEQY
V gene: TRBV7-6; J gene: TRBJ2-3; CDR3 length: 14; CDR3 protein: ASSPGGGRITDTQY
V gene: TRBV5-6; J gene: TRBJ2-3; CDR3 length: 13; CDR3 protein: ASSAGLGNTDTQY
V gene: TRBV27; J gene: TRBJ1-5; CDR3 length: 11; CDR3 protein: ASSPLDRTGQH
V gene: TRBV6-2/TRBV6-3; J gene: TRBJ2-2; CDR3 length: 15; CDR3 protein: ASSYVLGGTNTGELF
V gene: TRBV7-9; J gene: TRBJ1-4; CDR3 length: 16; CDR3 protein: ASSLATGVVATNEKLF
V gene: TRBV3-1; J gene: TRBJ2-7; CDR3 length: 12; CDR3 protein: ASSLGQGADEQY
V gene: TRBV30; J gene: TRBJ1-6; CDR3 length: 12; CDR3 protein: ASSRDRDNSPLH
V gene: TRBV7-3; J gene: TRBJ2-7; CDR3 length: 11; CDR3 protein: ASSLGRDNEQY
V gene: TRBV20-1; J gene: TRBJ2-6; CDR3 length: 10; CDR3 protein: SASSGANVLT
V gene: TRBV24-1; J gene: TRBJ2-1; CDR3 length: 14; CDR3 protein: ATSSPRDVLGNEQF
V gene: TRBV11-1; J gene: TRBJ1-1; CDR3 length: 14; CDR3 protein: ASSSRAGSGHSEAF
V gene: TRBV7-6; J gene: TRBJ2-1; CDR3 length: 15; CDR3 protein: ASSWDPQGTSGNEQF
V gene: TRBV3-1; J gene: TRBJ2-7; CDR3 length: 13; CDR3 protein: ASSQVPGSSYEQY
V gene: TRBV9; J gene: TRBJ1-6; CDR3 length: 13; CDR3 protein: ASSLSGAGASPLH
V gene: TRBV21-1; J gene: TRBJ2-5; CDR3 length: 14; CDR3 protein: ASSKEFPGPEGTQY
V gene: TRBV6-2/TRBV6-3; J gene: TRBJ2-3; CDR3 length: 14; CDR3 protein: ASSYAASGTTDTQY
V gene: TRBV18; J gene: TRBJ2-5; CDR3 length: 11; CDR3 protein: ASSPDRGETQY
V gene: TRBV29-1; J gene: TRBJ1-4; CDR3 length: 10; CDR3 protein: SVVTRGEKLF
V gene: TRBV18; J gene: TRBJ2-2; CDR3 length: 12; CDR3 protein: ASSPKATPGLLF